The rows below give T cell receptor beta chains drawn from one sample of a study of Ad26.COV2.S vaccination and SARS-CoV-2 variants. Produced via immunoSEQ multiplex PCR; TCRdb's table is partial and in-frame only. The table has 330,000 or so clones, almost 90% seen once; the top ten hold around 5.5%. This specimen was peripheral blood, taken in a trial of Ad26.COV2.S vaccine versus placebo. The source of these receptors is a person between 18 and 60 years old who received the Ad26.COV2.S COVID-19 vaccine or a placebo. CDR3s include the opening cysteine and the closing phenylalanine or tryptophan. Fields, in order: V gene, clone size, D gene, J gene, CDR3 DNA, CDR3 protein. The D gene is left open where the match is weak. Expanded clones get a size class; other rows say once, few or many, or leave the size out.

TRBV7-2	NA	TRBD2	TRBJ2-1	TGTGCCAGCAGCTCCCAACCGCCACTAGCGGGAGGAGTCAATGAGCAGTTCTTC	CASSSQPPLAGGVNEQFF
TRBV15	NA	NA	TRBJ1-1	TGTGCCACCTCAACGGCGTTCCAAACTGAAGCTTTCTTT	CATSTAFQTEAFF
TRBV27	NA	TRBD2	TRBJ2-2	TGTGCCAGCAGTCCGACTAGCGTACAGGCAAACACCGGGGAGCTGTTTTTT	CASSPTSVQANTGELFF
TRBV5-1	few	TRBD2	TRBJ2-1	TGCGCCAGCAGCTTAATGGCGGGGGCCTACAATGAGCAGTTCTTC	CASSLMAGAYNEQFF
TRBV28	NA	NA	TRBJ2-7	TGTGCCAGCGGGGGCTACGAGCAGTACTTC	CASGGYEQYF
TRBV10-3	NA	TRBD1	TRBJ1-4	TGTGCCATCAGTGAGTCAGGAGGGACAGGACATGAAAAACTGTTTTTT	CAISESGGTGHEKLFF
TRBV6-5	few	NA	TRBJ1-2	TGTGCCAGCAAATTCGATATCAGCTATGGCTACACCTTC	CASKFDISYGYTF
TRBV7-9	NA	NA	TRBJ1-2	TGTGCCAGCAGCTTAGGGGCGGGCGGCTACACCTTC	CASSLGAGGYTF
TRBV19	NA	NA	TRBJ1-2	TGTGCCAGTAGTGCAATGACAGGCTCCTATGGCTACACCTTC	CASSAMTGSYGYTF
TRBV13	NA	NA	TRBJ1-6	TGTGCCAGCAGCCCAAGCGGGATCTTGGGAGTTAATTCACCCCTCCACTTT	CASSPSGILGVNSPLHF
TRBV6-5	NA	TRBD1	TRBJ2-7	TGTGCCAGCAGCCGGGACAGGTGGTCCTACGAGCAGTACTTC	CASSRDRWSYEQYF
TRBV19	NA	NA	TRBJ2-3	TGTGCCAGTAGTATAAAGATAGATGTTACGCAGTATTTT	CASSIKIDVTQYF
TRBV19	NA	NA	TRBJ2-2	TGTGCCAGTAGTGCCGCCCCCGCCAGGGGAGAAAGCGGGGAGCTGTTTTTT	CASSAAPARGESGELFF
TRBV9	NA	NA	TRBJ2-5	TGTGCCAGCAGCGGGCTAGGGCAGACCCAGTACTTC	CASSGLGQTQYF
TRBV18	NA	NA	TRBJ1-3	TGTGCCAGCTCATCATCCTCTGGAAACACCATATATTTT	CASSSSSGNTIYF
TRBV30	NA	NA	TRBJ2-5	TGTGCCTCTAGTACGGGGTCGGAGACCCAGTACTTC	CASSTGSETQYF
TRBV7-9	NA	NA	TRBJ1-6	TGTGCCAGCAGCCTTACCTCCGGGACAATGAGCTCCTATAATTCACCCCTCCACTTT	CASSLTSGTMSSYNSPLHF
TRBV7-9	NA	NA	TRBJ2-5	TGTGCCAGCAGCTTCTCTGTGGAGGGGACCCAGTACTTC	CASSFSVEGTQYF
TRBV21-1	once	NA	TRBJ1-1	TGTGCCAGCAGGGGACAGGGGGTTGGGGCTGAAGCTTTCTTT	CASRGQGVGAEAFF
TRBV7-3	once	NA	TRBJ2-3	TGTGCCAGCAGCTTAATTACTCCAGATACGCAGTATTTT	CASSLITPDTQYF
TRBV6-4	NA	NA	TRBJ1-6	TGTGCCAGCAGTGACCAACCCGGATCGGATTCACCCCTCCACTTT	CASSDQPGSDSPLHF
TRBV6-5	NA	TRBD1	TRBJ1-2	TGTGCCAGCAAAAGAGTGACAGGGGATGGCTACACCTTC	CASKRVTGDGYTF
TRBV11-2	NA	NA	TRBJ2-3	TGTGCCAGCAGCCTCATCGGGGGTTTGTCTGGTACGCAGTATTTT	CASSLIGGLSGTQYF
TRBV19	NA	NA	TRBJ1-2	TGTGCCAGTAGTATATTAAGACTGGCTTCTAACTATGGCTACACCTTC	CASSILRLASNYGYTF
TRBV7-9	NA	TRBD1	TRBJ1-4	TGTGCCAGCAGCCGACAGGGAGGGGCAGGTGAAAAACTGTTTTTT	CASSRQGGAGEKLFF
TRBV7-3	NA	TRBD2	TRBJ2-3	TGTGCCAGCAGCTCCCTACCTTGGGGGAGGGAGGCAGATACGCAGTATTTT	CASSSLPWGREADTQYF
TRBV30	NA	TRBD1	TRBJ1-2	TGTGCCTGGAGTGCGTCAGGGGGCGGCTACACCTTC	CAWSASGGGYTF
TRBV3-1/TRBV3-2	NA	TRBD1	TRBJ1-5	TGTGCCAGCAGCCCCTATACAGGGGCAATCCACAATCAGCCCCAGCATTTT	CASSPYTGAIHNQPQHF